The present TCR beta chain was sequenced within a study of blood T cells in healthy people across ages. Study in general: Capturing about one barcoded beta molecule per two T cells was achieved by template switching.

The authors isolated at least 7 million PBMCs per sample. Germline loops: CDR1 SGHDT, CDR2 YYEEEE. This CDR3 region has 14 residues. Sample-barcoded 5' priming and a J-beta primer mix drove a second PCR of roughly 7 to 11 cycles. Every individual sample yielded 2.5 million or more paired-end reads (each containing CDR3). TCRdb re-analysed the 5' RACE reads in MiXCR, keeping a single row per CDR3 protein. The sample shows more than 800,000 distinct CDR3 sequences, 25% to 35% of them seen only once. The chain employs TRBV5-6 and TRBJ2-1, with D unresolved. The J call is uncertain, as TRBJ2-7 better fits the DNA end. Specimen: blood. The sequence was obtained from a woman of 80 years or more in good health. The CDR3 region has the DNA TGTGCCAGCAGCTTGGGGCAGCTCTACAATGAGCAGTACTTC. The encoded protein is CASSLGQLYNEQYF.